This TCR beta chain appears in the sequencing data of a study of control samples from healthy donors and cancer patients. Libraries were prepared by immunoSEQ multiplex PCR; TCRdb keeps only in-frame clonotypes and omits some of them. The data show hundreds of thousands of clones, approximately 80% seen once. Germline V CDR1 and CDR2: MDHEN, SYDVKM. This CDR3 is built from 19 residues. Losses at the gene ends were 6 bases for V and 1 base for J; bases not matched to a gene: 13. The receptor was derived from a woman aged 55-69 years with lung cancer. Sequenced input: PBMCs. The chain uses TRBV28 and TRBJ2-4; the match to TRBD2 covers 12 bases. The CDR3 DNA follows: TGTGCCAGCAGGCCTTCGGGGCTAGCGGGAGGGTTCGCCAAAAACATTCAGTACTTC. Translated: CASRPSGLAGGFAKNIQYF.